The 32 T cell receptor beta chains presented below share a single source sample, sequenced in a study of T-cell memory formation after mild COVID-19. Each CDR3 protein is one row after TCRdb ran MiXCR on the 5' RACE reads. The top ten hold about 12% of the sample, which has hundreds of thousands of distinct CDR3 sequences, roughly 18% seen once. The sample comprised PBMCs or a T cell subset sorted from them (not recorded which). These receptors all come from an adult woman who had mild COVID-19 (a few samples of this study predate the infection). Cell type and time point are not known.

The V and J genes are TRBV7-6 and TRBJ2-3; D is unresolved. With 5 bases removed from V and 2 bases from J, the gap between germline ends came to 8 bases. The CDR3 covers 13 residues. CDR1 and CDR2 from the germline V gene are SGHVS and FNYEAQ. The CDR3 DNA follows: TGTGCCAGCAGCCCGGATGCCACAGATACGCAGTATTTT. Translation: CASSPDATDTQYF.

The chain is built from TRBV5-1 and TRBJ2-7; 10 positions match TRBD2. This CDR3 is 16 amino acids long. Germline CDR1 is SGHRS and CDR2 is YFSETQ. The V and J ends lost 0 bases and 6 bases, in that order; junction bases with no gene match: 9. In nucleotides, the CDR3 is TGCGCCAGCAGCTTGGCTAGCGGGGGCCCCTCGGGCGAGCAGTACTTC. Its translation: CASSLASGGPSGEQYF.

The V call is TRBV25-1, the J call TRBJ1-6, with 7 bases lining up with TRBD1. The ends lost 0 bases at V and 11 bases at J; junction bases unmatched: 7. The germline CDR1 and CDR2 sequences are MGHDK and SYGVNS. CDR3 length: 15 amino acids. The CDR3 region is CASSEYAGGMAPLHF. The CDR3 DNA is TGTGCCAGCAGTGAATACGCAGGGGGGATGGCACCCCTCCACTTT.

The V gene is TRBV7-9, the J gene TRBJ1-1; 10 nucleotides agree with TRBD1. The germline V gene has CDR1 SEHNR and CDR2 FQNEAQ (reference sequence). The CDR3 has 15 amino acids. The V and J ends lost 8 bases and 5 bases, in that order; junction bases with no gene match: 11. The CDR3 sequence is CASPTWGQGYTEAFF. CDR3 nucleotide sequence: TGTGCCAGCCCAACCTGGGGACAGGGGTATACTGAAGCTTTCTTT.

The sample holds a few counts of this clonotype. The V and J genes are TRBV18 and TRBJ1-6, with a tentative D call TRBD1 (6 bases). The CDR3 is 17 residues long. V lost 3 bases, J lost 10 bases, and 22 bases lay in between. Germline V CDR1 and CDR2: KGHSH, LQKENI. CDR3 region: CASSPRATVQGNSPLHF. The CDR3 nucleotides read TGTGCCAGCTCACCCCGCGCAACCGTACAGGGAAACTCACCCCTCCACTTT.

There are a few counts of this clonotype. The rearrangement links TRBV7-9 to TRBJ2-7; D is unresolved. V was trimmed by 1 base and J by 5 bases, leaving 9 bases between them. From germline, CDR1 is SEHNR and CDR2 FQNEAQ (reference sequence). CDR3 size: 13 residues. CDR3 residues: CASSLGSANEQYF. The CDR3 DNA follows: TGTGCCAGCAGCTTAGGTTCGGCGAACGAGCAGTACTTC.

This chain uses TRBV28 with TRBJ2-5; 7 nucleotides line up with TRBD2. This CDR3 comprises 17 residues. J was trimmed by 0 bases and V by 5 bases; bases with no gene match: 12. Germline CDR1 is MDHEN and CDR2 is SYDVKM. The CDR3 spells CASSPPHGREYQETQYF. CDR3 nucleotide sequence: TGTGCCAGCAGTCCACCCCACGGGCGGGAGTACCAAGAGACCCAGTACTTC.

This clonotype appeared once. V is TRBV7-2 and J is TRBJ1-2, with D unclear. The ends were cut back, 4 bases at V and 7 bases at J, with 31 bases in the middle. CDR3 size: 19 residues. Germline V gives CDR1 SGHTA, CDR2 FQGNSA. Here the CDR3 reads CASSSLGWSPEASVSGYTF. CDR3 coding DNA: TGTGCCAGCAGCTCGCTGGGATGGTCTCCCGAGGCCTCCGTGAGTGGCTACACCTTC.

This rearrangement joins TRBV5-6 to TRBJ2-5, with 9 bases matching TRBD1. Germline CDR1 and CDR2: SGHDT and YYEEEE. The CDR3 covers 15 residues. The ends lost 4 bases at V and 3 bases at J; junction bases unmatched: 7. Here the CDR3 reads CASSQAGTGKETQYF. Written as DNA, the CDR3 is TGTGCCAGCAGCCAAGCCGGGACAGGGAAAGAGACCCAGTACTTC.

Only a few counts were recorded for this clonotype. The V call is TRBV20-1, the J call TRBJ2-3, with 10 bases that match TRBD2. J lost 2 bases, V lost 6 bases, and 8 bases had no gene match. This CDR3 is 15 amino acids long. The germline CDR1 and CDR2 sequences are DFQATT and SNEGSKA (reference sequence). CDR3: CSAQPGTSATDTQYF. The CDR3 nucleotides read TGCAGTGCCCAACCCGGGACTAGCGCCACAGATACGCAGTATTTT.

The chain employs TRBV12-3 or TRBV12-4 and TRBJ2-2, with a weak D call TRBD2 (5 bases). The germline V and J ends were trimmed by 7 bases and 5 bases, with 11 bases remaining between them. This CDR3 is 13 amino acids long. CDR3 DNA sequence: TGTGCCAGCAAATTCCGGGGAACCGGGGAGCTGTTTTTT. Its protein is CASKFRGTGELFF.

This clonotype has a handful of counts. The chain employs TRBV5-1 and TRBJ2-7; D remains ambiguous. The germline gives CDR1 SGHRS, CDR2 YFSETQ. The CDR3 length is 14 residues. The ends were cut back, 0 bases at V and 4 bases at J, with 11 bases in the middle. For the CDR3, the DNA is TGCGCCAGCAGCTTGGCCTTTTCTGGGTACGAGCAGTACTTC. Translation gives CASSLAFSGYEQYF.

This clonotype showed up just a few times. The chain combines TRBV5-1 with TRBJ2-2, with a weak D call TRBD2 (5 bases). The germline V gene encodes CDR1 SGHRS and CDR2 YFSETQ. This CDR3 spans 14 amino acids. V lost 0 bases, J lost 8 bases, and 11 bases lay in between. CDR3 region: CASSLAGSGGELFF. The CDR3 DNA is TGCGCCAGCAGCTTGGCGGGATCCGGAGGGGAGCTGTTTTTT.

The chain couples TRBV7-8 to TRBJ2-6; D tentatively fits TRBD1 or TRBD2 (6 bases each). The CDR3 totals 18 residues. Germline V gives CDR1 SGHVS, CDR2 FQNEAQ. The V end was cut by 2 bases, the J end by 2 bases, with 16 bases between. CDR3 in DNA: TGTGCCAGCAGCTTACACTCCGGGGGCGCGGCTGGGGCCAACGTCCTGACTTTC. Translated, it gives CASSLHSGGAAGANVLTF.

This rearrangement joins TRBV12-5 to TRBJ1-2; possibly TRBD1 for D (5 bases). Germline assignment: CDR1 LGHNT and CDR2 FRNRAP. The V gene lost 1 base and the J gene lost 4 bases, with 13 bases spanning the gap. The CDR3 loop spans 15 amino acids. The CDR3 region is CASGLAPGLPYGYTF. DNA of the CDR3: TGTGCTAGTGGTTTGGCTCCAGGGTTGCCCTATGGCTACACCTTC.

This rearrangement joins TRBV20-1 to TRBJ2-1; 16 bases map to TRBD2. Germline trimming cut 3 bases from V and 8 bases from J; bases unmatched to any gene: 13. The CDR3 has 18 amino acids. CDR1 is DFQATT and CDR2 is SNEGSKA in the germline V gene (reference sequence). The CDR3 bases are TGCAGTGCTAGGACCGGGACTAGCGGGAGGGCCGGGTTCGATGAGCAGTTCTTC. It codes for CSARTGTSGRAGFDEQFF.

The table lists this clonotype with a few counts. Written as DNA, the CDR3 is TGCAGTGCCCCAAAGGGTGCGGGGGGGCTTTCCCGGTACAATGAGCAGTTCTTC. Its protein is CSAPKGAGGLSRYNEQFF. The rearrangement joins TRBV20-1 to TRBJ2-1; 9 bases agree with TRBD2. The CDR3 extends over 18 amino acids. Germline lookup yields CDR1 DFQATT and CDR2 SNEGSKA (reference sequence). After removal of 6 bases from V and 4 bases from J, the junction contained 19 bases not matched to a gene.

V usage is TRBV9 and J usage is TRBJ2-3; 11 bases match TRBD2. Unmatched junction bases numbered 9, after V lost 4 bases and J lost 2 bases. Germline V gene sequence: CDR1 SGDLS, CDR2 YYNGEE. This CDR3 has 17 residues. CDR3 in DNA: TGTGCCAGCAGCTCCCGGGCTAGCGGGGGGCCCACAGATACGCAGTATTTT. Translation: CASSSRASGGPTDTQYF.

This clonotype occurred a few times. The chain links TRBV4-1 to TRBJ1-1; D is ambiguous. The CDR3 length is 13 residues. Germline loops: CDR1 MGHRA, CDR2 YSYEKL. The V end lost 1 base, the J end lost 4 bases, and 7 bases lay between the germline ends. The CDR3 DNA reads TGCGCCAGCAGCCAAGTCACGAGCACTGAAGCTTTCTTT. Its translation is CASSQVTSTEAFF.

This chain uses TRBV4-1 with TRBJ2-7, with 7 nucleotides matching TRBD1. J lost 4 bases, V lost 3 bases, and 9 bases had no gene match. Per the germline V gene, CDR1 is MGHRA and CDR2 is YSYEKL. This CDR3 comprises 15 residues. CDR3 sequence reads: CASSQRQGHPYEQYF. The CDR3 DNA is TGCGCCAGCAGCCAGAGACAGGGACACCCTTACGAGCAGTACTTC.

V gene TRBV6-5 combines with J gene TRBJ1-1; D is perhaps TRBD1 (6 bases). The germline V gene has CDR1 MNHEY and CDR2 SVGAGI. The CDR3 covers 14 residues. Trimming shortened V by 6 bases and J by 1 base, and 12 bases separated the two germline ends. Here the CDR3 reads CASRPGASNTEAFF. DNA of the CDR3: TGTGCCAGCAGACCAGGGGCATCGAACACTGAAGCTTTCTTT.

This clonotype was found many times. CDR3 region: CASSPPSGGGTTDTQYF. The CDR3 nucleotides read TGTGCCAGCAGTCCCCCGTCAGGAGGGGGTACGACAGATACGCAGTATTTT. The V call is TRBV28, the J call TRBJ2-3, with D perhaps given as TRBD1 or TRBD2 (6 bases each). There are 17 residues in the CDR3. Per germline, CDR1 MDHEN and CDR2 SYDVKM. Trimming pared 5 bases from V and 3 bases from J, leaving 21 bases between.

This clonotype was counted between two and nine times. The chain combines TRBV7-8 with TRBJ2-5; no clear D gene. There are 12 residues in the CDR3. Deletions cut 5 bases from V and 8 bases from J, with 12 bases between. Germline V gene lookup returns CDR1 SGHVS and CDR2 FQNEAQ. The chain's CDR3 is CASSPILPTQYF. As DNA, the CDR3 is TGTGCCAGCAGCCCCATCTTACCTACCCAGTACTTC.

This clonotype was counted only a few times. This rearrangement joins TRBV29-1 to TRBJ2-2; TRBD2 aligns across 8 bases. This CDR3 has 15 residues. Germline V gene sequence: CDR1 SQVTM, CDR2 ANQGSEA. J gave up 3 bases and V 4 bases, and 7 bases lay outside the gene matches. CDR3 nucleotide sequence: TGCAGCGTTGGAGAACTAGCGGAGTACACCGGGGAGCTGTTTTTT. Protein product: CSVGELAEYTGELFF.

In nucleotides, the CDR3 is TGCAGTGCTCCACTCTCAGGGCCTGGAAACACCATATATTTT. Translation: CSAPLSGPGNTIYF. The chain joins TRBV20-1 to TRBJ1-3; a weak D match, TRBD1 (5 bases). The germline V gene has CDR1 DFQATT and CDR2 SNEGSKA (reference sequence). CDR3 length: 14 amino acids. Trimming cost V 5 bases and J 2 bases, with 13 bases left between them.

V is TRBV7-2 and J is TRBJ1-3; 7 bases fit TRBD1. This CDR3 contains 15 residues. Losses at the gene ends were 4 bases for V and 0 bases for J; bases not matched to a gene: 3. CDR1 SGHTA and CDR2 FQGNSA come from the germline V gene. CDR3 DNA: TGTGCCAGCAGCTCCCGGGACAGCTCTGGAAACACCATATATTTT. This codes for CASSSRDSSGNTIYF.

CDR3 loop: CSVDTGTGNTGELFF. The CDR3 bases are TGCAGCGTAGACACCGGGACAGGGAACACCGGGGAGCTGTTTTTT. This chain uses TRBV29-1 with TRBJ2-2; 8 bases are shared with TRBD1. The length of the CDR3 is 15 residues. CDR1 is SQVTM, CDR2 ANQGSEA, per germline. Losses at the gene ends were 6 bases for V and 1 base for J; bases not matched to a gene: 7.

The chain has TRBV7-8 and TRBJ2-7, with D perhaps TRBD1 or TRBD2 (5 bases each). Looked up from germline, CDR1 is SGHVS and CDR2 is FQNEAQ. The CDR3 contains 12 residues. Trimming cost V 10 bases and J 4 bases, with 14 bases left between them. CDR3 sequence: CATSKGRYEQYF. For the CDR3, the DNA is TGTGCCACATCAAAGGGGAGATACGAGCAGTACTTC.

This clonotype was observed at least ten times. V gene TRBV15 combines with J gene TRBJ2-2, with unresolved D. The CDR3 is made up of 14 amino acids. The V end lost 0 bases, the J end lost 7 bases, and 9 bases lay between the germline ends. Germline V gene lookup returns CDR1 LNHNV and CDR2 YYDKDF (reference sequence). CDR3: CATSRELAGGELFF. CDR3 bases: TGTGCCACCAGCAGAGAACTCGCTGGCGGGGAGCTGTTTTTT.

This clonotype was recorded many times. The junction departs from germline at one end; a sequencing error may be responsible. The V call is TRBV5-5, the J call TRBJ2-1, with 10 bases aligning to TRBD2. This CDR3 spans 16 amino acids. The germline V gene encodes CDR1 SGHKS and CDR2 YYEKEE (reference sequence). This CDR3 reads CASTLMLAGVWDEQFF. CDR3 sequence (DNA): TGTGCCAGCACCTTGATGCTAGCGGGAGTATGGGATGAGCAGTTCTTC. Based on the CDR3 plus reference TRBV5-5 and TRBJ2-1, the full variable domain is DAGVTQSPTHLIKTRGQQVTLRCSPISGHKSVSWYQQVLGQGPQFIFQYYEKEERGRGNFPDRFSARQFPNYSSELNVNALLLGDSALYLCASTLMLAGVWDEQFFGPGTRLTVL.

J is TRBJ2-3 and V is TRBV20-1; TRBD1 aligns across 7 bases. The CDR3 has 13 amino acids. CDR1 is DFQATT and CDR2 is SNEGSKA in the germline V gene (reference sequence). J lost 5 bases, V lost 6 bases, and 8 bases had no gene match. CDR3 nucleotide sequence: TGCAGTGCCCAAGGGGGCAAGCGAGATACGCAGTATTTT. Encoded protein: CSAQGGKRDTQYF.

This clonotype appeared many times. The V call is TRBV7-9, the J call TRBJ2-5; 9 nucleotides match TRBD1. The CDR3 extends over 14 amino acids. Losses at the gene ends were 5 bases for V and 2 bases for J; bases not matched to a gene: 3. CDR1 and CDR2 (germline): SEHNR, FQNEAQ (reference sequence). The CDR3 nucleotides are TGTGCCAGCAGCCCGGACAGGGGACAAGAGACCCAGTACTTC. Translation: CASSPDRGQETQYF.